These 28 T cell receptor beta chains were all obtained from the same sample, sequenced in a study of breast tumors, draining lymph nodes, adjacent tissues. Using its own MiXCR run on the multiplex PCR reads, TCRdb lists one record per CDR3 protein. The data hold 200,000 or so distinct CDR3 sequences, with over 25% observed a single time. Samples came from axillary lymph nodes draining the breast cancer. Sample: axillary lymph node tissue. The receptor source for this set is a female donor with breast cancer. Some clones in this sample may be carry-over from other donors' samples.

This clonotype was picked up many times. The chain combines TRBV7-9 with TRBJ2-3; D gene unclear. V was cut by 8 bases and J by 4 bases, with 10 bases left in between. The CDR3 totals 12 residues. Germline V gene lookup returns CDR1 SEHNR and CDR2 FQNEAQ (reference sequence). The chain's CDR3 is CASETVPDTQYF. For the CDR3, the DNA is TGTGCCAGCGAAACAGTCCCAGATACGCAGTATTTT.

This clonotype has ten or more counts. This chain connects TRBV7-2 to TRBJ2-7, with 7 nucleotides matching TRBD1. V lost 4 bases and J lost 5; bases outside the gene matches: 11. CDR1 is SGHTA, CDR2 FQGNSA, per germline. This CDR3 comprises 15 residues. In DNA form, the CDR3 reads TGTGCCAGCAGCTCGCCCGGGACAGAGGGTCACGAGCAGTACTTC. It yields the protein CASSSPGTEGHEQYF. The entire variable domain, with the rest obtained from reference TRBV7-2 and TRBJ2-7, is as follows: GAGVSQSPSNKVTEKGKDVELRCDPISGHTALYWYRQSLGQGLEFLIYFQGNSAPDKSGLPSDRFSAERTGGSVSTLTIQRTQQEDSAVYLCASSSPGTEGHEQYFGPGTRLTVT.

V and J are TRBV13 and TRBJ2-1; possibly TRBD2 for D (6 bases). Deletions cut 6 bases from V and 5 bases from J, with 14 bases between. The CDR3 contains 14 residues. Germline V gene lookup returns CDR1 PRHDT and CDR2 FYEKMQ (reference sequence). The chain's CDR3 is CASSYLRGNNEQFF. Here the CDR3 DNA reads TGTGCCAGCAGTTATTTGCGCGGGAACAATGAGCAGTTCTTC. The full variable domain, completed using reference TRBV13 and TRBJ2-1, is AAGVIQSPRHLIKEKRETATLKCYPIPRHDTVYWYQQGPGQDPQFLISFYEKMQSDKGSIPDRFSAQQFSDYHSELNMSSLELGDSALYFCASSYLRGNNEQFFGPGTRLTVL.

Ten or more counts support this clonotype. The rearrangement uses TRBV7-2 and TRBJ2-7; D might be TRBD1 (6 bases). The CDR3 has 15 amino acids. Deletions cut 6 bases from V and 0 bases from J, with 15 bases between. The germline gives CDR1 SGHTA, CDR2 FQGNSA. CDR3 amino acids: CASRYRQEISYEQYF. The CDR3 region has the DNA TGTGCCAGCAGATATAGACAGGAGATCTCCTACGAGCAGTACTTC. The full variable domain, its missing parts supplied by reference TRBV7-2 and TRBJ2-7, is GAGVSQSPSNKVTEKGKDVELRCDPISGHTALYWYRQSLGQGLEFLIYFQGNSAPDKSGLPSDRFSAERTGGSVSTLTIQRTQQEDSAVYLCASRYRQEISYEQYFGPGTRLTVT.

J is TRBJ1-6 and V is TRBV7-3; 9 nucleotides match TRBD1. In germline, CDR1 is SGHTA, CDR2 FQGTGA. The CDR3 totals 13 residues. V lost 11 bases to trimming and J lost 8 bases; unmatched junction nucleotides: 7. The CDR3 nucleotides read TGTGCCCAGCGGGACAGGGCGGATTCACCCCTCCACTTT. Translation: CAQRDRADSPLHF.

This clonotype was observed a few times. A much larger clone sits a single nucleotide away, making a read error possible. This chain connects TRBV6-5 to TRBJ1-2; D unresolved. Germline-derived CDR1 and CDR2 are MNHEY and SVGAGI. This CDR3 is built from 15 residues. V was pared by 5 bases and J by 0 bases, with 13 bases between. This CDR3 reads CASSQWARPNYGYTF. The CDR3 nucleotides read TGTGCCAGCAGTCAATGGGCCCGCCCTAACTATGGCTACACCTTC.

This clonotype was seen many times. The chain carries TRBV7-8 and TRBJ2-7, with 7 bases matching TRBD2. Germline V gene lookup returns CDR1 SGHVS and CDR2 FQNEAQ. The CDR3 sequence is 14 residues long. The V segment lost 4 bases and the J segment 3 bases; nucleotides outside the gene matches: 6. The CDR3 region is CASSSPGTNYEQYF. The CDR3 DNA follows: TGTGCCAGCAGCTCTCCCGGGACTAACTACGAGCAGTACTTC.

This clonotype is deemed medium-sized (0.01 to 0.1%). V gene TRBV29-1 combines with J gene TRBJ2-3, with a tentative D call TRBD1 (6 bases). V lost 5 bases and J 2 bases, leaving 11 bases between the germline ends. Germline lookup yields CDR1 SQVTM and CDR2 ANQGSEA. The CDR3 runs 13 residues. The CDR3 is CSVPGQNTDTQYF. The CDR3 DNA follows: TGCAGCGTTCCTGGACAGAACACAGATACGCAGTATTTT.

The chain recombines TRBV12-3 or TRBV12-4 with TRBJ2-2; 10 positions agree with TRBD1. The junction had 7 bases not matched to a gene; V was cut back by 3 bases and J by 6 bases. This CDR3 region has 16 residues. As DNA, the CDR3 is TGTGCCAGCAGTTTCGCGGGACAGGGGATAGCCGGGGAGCTGTTTTTT. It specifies CASSFAGQGIAGELFF.

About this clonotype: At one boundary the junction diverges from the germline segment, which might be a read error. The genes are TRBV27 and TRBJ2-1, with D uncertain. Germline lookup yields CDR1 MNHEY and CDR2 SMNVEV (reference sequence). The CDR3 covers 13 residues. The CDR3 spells CTSRPLSYNEQFF. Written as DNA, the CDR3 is TGTACCAGCAGGCCGTTGAGTTACAATGAGCAGTTCTTC.

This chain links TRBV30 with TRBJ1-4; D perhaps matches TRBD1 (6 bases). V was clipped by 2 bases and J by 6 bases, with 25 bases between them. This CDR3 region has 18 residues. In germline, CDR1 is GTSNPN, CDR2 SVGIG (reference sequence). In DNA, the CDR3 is TGTGCCTGGAGTAAAAACAGGGCGAAGGGAGCAAGCTATGAAAAACTGTTTTTT. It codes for CAWSKNRAKGASYEKLFF. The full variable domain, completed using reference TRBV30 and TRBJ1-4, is SQTIHQWPATLVQPVGSPLSLECTVEGTSNPNLYWYRQAAGRGLQLLFYSVGIGQISSEVPQNLSASRPQDRQFILSSKKLLLSDSGFYLCAWSKNRAKGASYEKLFFGSGTQLSVL.

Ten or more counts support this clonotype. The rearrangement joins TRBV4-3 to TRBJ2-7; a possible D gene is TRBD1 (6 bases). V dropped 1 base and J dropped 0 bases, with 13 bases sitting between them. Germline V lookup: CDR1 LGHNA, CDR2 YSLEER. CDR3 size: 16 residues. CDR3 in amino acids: CASSQAYGQSSYEQYF. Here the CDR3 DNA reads TGCGCCAGCAGCCAAGCCTACGGACAGAGCTCCTACGAGCAGTACTTC.

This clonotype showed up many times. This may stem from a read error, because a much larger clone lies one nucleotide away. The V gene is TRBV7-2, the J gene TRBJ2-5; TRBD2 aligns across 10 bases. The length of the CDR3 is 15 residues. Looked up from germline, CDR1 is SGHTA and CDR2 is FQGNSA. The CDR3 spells CASRTLGTSEETQHF. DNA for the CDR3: TGTGCCAGCAGGACCCTCGGGACTAGCGAAGAGACCCAGCACTTC.

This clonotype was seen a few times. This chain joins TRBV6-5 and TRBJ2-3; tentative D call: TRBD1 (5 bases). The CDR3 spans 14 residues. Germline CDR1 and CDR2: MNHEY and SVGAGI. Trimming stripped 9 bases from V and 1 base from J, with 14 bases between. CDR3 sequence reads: CASTNARGTDTQYF. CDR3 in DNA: TGTGCCAGTACGAATGCCAGGGGCACAGATACGCAGTATTTT.

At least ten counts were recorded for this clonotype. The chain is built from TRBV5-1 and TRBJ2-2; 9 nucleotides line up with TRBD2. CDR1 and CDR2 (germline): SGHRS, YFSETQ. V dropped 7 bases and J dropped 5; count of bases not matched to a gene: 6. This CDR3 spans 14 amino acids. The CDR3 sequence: CASGRTSDTGELFF. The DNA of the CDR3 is TGCGCCAGCGGACGGACTAGCGATACCGGGGAGCTGTTTTTT. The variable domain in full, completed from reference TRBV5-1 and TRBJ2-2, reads KAGVTQTPRYLIKTRGQQVTLSCSPISGHRSVSWYQQTPGQGLQFLFEYFSETQRNKGNFPGRFSGRQFSNSRSEMNVSTLELGDSALYLCASGRTSDTGELFFGEGSRLTVL.

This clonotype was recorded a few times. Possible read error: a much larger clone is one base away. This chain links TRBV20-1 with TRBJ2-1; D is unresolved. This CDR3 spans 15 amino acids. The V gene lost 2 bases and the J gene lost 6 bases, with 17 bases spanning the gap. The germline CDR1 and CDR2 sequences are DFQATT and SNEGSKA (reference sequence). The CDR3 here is CSARTPQRDSNEQFF. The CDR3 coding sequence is TGCAGTGCTAGAACCCCCCAGAGAGACTCCAATGAGCAGTTCTTC.

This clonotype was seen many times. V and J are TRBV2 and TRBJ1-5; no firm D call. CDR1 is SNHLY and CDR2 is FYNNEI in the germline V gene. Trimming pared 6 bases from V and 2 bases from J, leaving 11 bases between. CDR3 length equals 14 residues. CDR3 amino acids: CASRAELGNQPQHF. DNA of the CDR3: TGTGCCAGCAGAGCCGAGTTGGGCAATCAGCCCCAGCATTTT.

The chain's CDR3 is CASSLGQGTGEQYF. The CDR3 bases are TGTGCCAGCAGCTTAGGACAGGGGACAGGCGAGCAGTACTTC. The chain joins TRBV7-2 to TRBJ2-7; 8 nucleotides match TRBD1. CDR3 length equals 14 residues. Germline V gives CDR1 SGHTA, CDR2 FQGNSA. V gave up 1 base and J gave up 6 bases; unmatched junction bases: 5.

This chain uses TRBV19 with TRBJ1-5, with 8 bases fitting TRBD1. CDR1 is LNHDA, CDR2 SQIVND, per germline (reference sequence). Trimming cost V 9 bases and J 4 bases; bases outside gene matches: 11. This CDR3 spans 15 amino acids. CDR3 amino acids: CASIPGQARNQPQHF. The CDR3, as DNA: TGTGCCAGCATCCCGGGACAGGCGCGAAATCAGCCCCAGCATTTT. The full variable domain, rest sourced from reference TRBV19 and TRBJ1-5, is DGGITQSPKYLFRKEGQNVTLSCEQNLNHDAMYWYRQDPGQGLRLIYYSQIVNDFQKGDIAEGYSVSREKKESFPLTVTSAQKNPTAFYLCASIPGQARNQPQHFGDGTRLSIL.

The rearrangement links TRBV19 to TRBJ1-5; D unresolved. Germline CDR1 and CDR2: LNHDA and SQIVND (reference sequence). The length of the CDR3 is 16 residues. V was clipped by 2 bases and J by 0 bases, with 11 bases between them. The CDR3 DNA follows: TGTGCCAGTAGTATACCCCCCGAGAATAGCAATCAGCCCCAGCATTTT. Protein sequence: CASSIPPENSNQPQHF.

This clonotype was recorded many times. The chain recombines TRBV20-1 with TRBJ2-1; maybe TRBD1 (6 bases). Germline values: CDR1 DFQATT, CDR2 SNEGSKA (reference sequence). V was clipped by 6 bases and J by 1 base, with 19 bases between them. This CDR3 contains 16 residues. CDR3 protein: CSAGQPRTASYNEQFF. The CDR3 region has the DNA TGCAGTGCCGGACAACCGCGGACAGCTTCCTACAATGAGCAGTTCTTC.

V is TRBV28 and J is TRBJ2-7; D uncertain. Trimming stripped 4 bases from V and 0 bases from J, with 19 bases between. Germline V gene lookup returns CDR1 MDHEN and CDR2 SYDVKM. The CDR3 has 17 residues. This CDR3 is CASSSHTRWSSSYEQYF. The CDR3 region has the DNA TGTGCCAGCAGTTCCCATACCCGTTGGTCCAGCTCCTACGAGCAGTACTTC.

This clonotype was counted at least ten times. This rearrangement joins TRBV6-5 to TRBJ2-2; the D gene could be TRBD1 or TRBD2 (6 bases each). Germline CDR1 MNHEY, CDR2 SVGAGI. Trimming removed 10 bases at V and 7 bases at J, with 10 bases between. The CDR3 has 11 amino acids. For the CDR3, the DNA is TGTGCCAAGGGGGGAGGCGGGGAGCTGTTTTTT. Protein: CAKGGGGELFF.

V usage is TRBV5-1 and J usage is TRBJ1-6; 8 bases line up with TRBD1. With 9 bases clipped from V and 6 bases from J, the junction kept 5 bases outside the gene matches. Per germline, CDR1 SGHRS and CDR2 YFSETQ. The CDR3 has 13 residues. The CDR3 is CATLDRANSPLHF. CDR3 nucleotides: TGCGCCACCTTGGACAGGGCTAATTCACCCCTCCACTTT.

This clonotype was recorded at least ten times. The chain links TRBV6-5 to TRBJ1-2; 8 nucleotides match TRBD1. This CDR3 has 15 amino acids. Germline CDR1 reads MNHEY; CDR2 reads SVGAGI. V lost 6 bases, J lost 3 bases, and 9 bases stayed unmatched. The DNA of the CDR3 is TGTGCCAGCAGCCGACAGGGGCTTGGTGACTATGGCTACACCTTC. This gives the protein CASSRQGLGDYGYTF.

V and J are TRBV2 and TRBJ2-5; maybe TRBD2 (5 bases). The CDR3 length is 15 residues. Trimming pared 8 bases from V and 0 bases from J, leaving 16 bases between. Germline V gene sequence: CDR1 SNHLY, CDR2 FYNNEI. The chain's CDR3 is CASCLGSGYQETQYF. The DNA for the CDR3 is TGTGCCAGCTGCCTGGGGTCGGGGTACCAAGAGACCCAGTACTTC.

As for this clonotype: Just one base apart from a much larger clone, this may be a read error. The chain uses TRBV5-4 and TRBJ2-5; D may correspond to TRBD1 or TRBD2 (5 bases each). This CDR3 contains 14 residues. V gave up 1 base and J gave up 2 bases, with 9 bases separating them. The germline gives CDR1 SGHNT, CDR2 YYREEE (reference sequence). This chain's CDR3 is CASSLQGPQETQYF. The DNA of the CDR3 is TGTGCCAGCAGCTTGCAGGGACCGCAAGAGACCCAGTACTTC.

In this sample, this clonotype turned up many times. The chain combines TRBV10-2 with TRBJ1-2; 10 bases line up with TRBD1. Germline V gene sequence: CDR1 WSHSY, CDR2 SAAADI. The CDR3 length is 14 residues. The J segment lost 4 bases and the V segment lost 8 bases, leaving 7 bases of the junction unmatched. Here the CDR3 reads CASVGQGLFYGYTF. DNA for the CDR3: TGCGCCAGCGTGGGACAGGGGCTCTTCTATGGCTACACCTTC.